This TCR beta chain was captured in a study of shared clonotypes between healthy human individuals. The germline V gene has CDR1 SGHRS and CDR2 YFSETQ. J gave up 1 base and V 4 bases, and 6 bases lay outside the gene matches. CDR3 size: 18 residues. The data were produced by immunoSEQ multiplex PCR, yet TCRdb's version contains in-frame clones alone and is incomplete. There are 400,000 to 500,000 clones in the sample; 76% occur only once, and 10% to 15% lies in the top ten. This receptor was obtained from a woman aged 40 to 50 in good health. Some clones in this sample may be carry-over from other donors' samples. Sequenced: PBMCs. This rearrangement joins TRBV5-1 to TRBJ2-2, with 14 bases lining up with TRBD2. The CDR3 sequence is CASSPRTSGRLNTGELFF. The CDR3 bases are TGCGCCAGCAGCCCCCGGACTAGCGGGAGGCTGAACACCGGGGAGCTGTTTTTT.